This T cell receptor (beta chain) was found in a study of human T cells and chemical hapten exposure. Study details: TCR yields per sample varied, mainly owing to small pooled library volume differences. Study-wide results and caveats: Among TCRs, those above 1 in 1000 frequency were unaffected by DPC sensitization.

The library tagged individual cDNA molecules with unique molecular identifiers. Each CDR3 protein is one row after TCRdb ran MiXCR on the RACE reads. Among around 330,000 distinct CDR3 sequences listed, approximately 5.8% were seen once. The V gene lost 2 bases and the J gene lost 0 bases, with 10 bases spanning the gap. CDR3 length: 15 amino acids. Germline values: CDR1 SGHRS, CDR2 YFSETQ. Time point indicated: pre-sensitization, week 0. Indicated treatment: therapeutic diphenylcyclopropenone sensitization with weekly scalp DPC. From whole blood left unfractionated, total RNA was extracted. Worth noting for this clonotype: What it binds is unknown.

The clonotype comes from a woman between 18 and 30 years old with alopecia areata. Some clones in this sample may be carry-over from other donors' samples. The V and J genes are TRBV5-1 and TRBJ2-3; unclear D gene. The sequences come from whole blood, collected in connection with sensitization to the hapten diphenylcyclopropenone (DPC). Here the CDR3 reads CASSLPDQSTDTQYF. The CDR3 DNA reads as TGCGCCAGCAGCTTACCCGACCAGAGCACAGATACGCAGTATTTT.